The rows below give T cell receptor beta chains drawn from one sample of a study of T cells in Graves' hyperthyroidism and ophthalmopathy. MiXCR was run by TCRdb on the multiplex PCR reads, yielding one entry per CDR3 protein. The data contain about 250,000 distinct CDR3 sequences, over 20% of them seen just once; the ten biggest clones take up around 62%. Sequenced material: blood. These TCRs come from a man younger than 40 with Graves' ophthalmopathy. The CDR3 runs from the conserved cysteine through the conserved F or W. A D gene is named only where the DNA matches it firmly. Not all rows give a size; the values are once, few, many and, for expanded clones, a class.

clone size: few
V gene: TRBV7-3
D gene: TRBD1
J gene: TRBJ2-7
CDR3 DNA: TGTGCCAGCAGCCCCATCGGACAGGGGCCCTACGAGCAGTACTTC
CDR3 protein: CASSPIGQGPYEQYF

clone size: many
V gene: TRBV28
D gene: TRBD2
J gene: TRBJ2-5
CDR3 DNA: TGTGCCAGCAGTTTTAGCGGGAGGGCCGAAGAGACCCAGTACTTC
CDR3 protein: CASSFSGRAEETQYF

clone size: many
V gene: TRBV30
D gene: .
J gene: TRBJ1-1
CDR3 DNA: TGTGCCTGGACTCGGCGGGGGAGAAACACTGAAGCTTTCTTT
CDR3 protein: CAWTRRGRNTEAFF

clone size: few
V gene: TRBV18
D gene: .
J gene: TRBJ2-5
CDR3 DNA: TGTGCCAGCTCACCTGAGGAAGACGGGGAGACCCAGTACTTC
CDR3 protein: CASSPEEDGETQYF

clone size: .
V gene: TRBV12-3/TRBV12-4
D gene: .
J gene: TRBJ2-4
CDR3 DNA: TGTGCCAGCAGCCGCCACGGAGTTGACAAAAACATTCAGTACTTC
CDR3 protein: CASSRHGVDKNIQYF

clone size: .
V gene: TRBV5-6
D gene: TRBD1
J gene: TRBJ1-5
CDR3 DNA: TGTGCCAGCAGCCTGGACAGGGGCGGCAATCAGCCCCAGCATTTT
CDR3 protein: CASSLDRGGNQPQHF

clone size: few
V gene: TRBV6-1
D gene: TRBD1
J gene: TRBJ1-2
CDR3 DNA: TGTGCCAGCAGTCCCCAGGAGACAGGGCTTGGAGGCTACACCTTC
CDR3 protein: CASSPQETGLGGYTF

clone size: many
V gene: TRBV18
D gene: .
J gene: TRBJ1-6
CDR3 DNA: TGTGCCAGCTCACCCAACAGGGATTCACCCCTCCACTTT
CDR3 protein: CASSPNRDSPLHF

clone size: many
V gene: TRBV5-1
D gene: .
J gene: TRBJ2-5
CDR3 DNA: TGCGCCAGCAGCTTAGGCGGGACACCCTGGGAGACCCAGTACTTC
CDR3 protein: CASSLGGTPWETQYF

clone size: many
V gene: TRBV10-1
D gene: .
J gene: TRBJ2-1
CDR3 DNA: TGCGCCAGCAGTGGACAGTACTACAATGAGCAGTTCTTC
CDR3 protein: CASSGQYYNEQFF

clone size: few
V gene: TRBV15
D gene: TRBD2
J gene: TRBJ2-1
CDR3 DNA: TGTGCCACCAGCAGAGGCACACTAGCGGGAGGGGGCTACAATGAGCAGTTCTTC
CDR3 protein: CATSRGTLAGGGYNEQFF

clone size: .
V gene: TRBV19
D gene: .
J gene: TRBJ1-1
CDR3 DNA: TGTGCCAGTAGTATAGTACACTCGAACACTGAAGCTTTCTTT
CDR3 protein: CASSIVHSNTEAFF

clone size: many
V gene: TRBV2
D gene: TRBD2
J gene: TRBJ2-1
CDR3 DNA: TGTGCCAGCAGTGTGGCGGGAGGTCCGTACAATGAGCAGTTCTTC
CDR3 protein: CASSVAGGPYNEQFF

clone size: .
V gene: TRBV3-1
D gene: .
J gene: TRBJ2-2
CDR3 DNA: TGTGCCAGCAGCACTAGGGACACCGGGGAGCTGTTTTTT
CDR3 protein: CASSTRDTGELFF

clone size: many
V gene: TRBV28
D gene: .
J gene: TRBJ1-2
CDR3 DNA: TGTGCCAGCAGTTTGGAGGTGCGGGGCTACACCTTC
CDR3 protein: CASSLEVRGYTF

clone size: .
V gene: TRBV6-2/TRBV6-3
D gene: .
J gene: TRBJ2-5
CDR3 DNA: TGTGCCAGCAGTTACATGGGGCTAAGAGAGACCCAGTACTTC
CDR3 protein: CASSYMGLRETQYF

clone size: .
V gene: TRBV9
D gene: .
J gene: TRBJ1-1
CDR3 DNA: TGTGCCAGCAGCGTAGAGGGCAGATGGCGGGATGGAGCTTTCTTT
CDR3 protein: CASSVEGRWRDGAFF

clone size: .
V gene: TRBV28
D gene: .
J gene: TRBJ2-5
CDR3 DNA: TGTGCCAGCAGCCCCGGTTGGGGGGAAGAGACCCAGTACTTC
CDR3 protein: CASSPGWGEETQYF

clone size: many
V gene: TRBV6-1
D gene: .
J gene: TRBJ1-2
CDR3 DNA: TGTGCCAGCAGCCAAAGAAACACAGGAGTCTATGGCTACACCTTC
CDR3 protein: CASSQRNTGVYGYTF

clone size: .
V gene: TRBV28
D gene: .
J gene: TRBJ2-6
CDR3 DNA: TGTGCCAGCAGTTTAGCGGGGACCCGATCTGCCGGCTCTGGGGCCAACGTCCTGGCTTTC
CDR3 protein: CASSLAGTRSAGSGANVLAF

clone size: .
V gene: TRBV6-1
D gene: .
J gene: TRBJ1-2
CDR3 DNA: TGTGCCAGCAGTGAAAACGACAGTCCTAACTATGGCTACACCTTC
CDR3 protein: CASSENDSPNYGYTF